This paragraph reports one T cell receptor beta chain. The data belong to a study of control samples from healthy donors and cancer patients. The junction had 8 bases not matched to a gene; V was cut back by 7 bases and J by 6 bases. The CDR3 extends over 12 amino acids. Germline assignment: CDR1 SQVTM and CDR2 ANQGSEA. The table came from immunoSEQ multiplex PCR; TCRdb's copy has only in-frame clones and leaves some out. The repertoire holds tens of thousands of clones, roughly 80% seen once, with 38% in the top ten. The sequence was collected from a man between 70 and 80 years old with lung cancer. The gene calls are TRBV29-1 and TRBJ1-1; 7 bases are shared with TRBD1. The sample consisted of PBMCs. The CDR3 nucleotides are TGCAGCGCGAGGGACAGTAGTTCTGAAGCTTTCTTT. Protein product: CSARDSSSEAFF.